The 22 T cell receptor beta chains below were found in one sample sequenced in a study of control samples from healthy donors and cancer patients. Some clones are missing from TCRdb's copy, which holds only in-frame ones; the method was immunoSEQ multiplex PCR. The sample consists of just over 80,000 clones, around 94% of them appearing once. The sample was blood. The origin of the receptors is a woman between 18 and 30 years old in good health.

The chain uses TRBV28 and TRBJ2-7; D is unclear. Trimming took 2 bases from V and 2 from J, leaving 7 bases between them. This CDR3 has 13 residues. Per germline, CDR1 MDHEN and CDR2 SYDVKM. In DNA, the CDR3 is TGTGCCAGCAGTTTAGTGGTTCCCTACGAGCAGTACTTC. Its translation is CASSLVVPYEQYF.

The chain recombines TRBV18 with TRBJ2-5; 9 nucleotides align to TRBD2. V lost 5 bases to trimming and J lost 5 bases; unmatched junction nucleotides: 9. Germline V gives CDR1 KGHSH, CDR2 LQKENI. The length of the CDR3 is 15 residues. As DNA, the CDR3 is TGTGCCAGCTCAGCCTCTGGCGGGGGGGCGGAGACCCAGTACTTC. Protein: CASSASGGGAETQYF.

The chain recombines TRBV7-9 with TRBJ2-7, with 11 nucleotides matching TRBD2. Germline V gene sequence: CDR1 SEHNR, CDR2 FQNEAQ (reference sequence). The CDR3 covers 13 residues. With 10 bases clipped from V and 3 bases from J, the junction kept 5 bases outside the gene matches. CDR3 DNA sequence: TGTGCCACCGGGACTAGCGGACTCTACGAGCAGTACTTC. Its translation is CATGTSGLYEQYF.

The chain has TRBV11-2 and TRBJ1-1; D ambiguous. The germline V gene encodes CDR1 SGHAT and CDR2 FQNNGV. The CDR3 spans 13 residues. Trimming took 5 bases from V and 3 from J, leaving 10 bases between them. The CDR3 nucleotides are TGTGCCAGCAGCGCTACAGATGACACTGAAGCTTTCTTT. This translates into CASSATDDTEAFF.

The V gene is TRBV10-3, the J gene TRBJ2-7, with a tentative D call TRBD1 (6 bases). V lost 4 bases, J lost 4 bases, and 8 bases lay in between. The CDR3 contains 12 residues. From germline, CDR1 is ENHRY and CDR2 SYGVKD. The CDR3 protein is CAISGTDYEQYF. The CDR3 DNA reads TGTGCCATCAGTGGGACAGATTACGAGCAGTACTTC.

The chain is built from TRBV3-1 (or the pseudogene TRBV3-2) and TRBJ2-5, with D perhaps TRBD1 (6 bases). V lost 4 bases to trimming and J lost 5 bases, with 17 bases between them. The germline gives CDR1 LGHDT, CDR2 YNNKEL (reference sequence). The CDR3 consists of 15 residues. CDR3 loop: CASSLFYRDGETQYF. The CDR3 DNA reads TGTGCCAGCAGCCTCTTTTACAGGGATGGGGAGACCCAGTACTTC.

The gene calls are TRBV14 and TRBJ2-2; TRBD2 agrees at 13 bases. V trimming: 0 bases; J trimming: 3 bases; junction bases outside the gene matches: 7. The CDR3 loop spans 19 amino acids. Germline values: CDR1 SGHDN, CDR2 FVKESK. The DNA of the CDR3 is TGTGCCAGCAGCCAAGAAGGACTAGCGGGAGTAGGCCACACCGGGGAGCTGTTTTTT. Residues: CASSQEGLAGVGHTGELFF.

The V gene is TRBV10-1, the J gene TRBJ1-1; D is unclear. Trimming removed 5 bases at V and 4 bases at J, with 14 bases between. The CDR3 is 14 residues long. Germline V gene lookup returns CDR1 WNHNN and CDR2 SYGVQD (reference sequence). The CDR3 sequence: CASSSGSLGTEAFF. As DNA, the CDR3 is TGCGCCAGCAGTTCGGGTTCGTTAGGCACTGAAGCTTTCTTT.

This rearrangement joins TRBV24-1 to TRBJ1-1; a possible D gene is TRBD1 (5 bases). Germline CDR1 reads KGHDR; CDR2 reads SFDVKD. CDR3 size: 16 residues. Trimming left V 2 bases short and J 2 bases short, with 14 bases between. The CDR3 DNA follows: TGTGCCACCAGTGATTCCGGTGGGGGGAAAAACACTGAAGCTTTCTTT. Amino acids: CATSDSGGGKNTEAFF.

The V call is TRBV5-4, the J call TRBJ2-6; possible D gene TRBD1, 6 bases. Germline assignment: CDR1 SGHNT and CDR2 YYREEE (reference sequence). V lost 0 bases, J lost 1 base, and 11 bases lay in between. The CDR3 has 17 residues. The CDR3 DNA sequence: TGTGCCAGCAGCTTGGCAGGGGTGCTGTCTGGGGCCAACGTCCTGACTTTC. Translated: CASSLAGVLSGANVLTF.

A single count supports this clone. The chain employs TRBV10-3 and TRBJ2-2, with 8 bases aligning to TRBD1. CDR1 and CDR2 (germline): ENHRY, SYGVKD. This CDR3 has 14 amino acids. The ends lost 10 bases at V and 6 bases at J; junction bases unmatched: 10. Here the CDR3 reads CATLQGALAGELFF. DNA of the CDR3: TGTGCCACACTCCAGGGGGCTCTAGCCGGGGAGCTGTTTTTT.

The chain recombines TRBV10-1 with TRBJ2-3; D unclear. Trimming pared 5 bases from V and 6 bases from J, leaving 12 bases between. CDR1 is WNHNN, CDR2 SYGVQD, per germline (reference sequence). There are 13 residues in the CDR3. The CDR3 coding sequence is TGCGCCAGCAGTCCTCGACCTCTGGATACGCAGTATTTT. Residues: CASSPRPLDTQYF.

This clone occurred once. The chain links TRBV2 to TRBJ2-7; 9 bases are a match to TRBD2. The germline gives CDR1 SNHLY, CDR2 FYNNEI. The CDR3 has 12 residues. V trimming: 8 bases; J trimming: 6 bases; junction bases outside the gene matches: 5. CDR3 residues: CASVLAGFEQYF. In DNA, the CDR3 is TGTGCCAGCGTTCTAGCGGGGTTCGAGCAGTACTTC.

V is TRBV19 and J is TRBJ1-2, with D perhaps matching TRBD1 (5 bases). V lost 0 bases to trimming and J lost 4 bases, with 15 bases between them. Germline assignment: CDR1 LNHDA and CDR2 SQIVND (reference sequence). The CDR3 has 16 amino acids. CDR3 in amino acids: CASSIDAAGSSYGYTF. CDR3 sequence (DNA): TGTGCCAGTAGTATAGATGCGGCAGGGTCGTCCTATGGCTACACCTTC.

The chain joins TRBV19 to TRBJ1-5; 9 nucleotides line up with TRBD1. The CDR3 has 16 amino acids. The V gene end was trimmed by 4 bases and the J gene end by 7 bases; junction bases not matched to a gene: 11. The germline CDR1 and CDR2 sequences are LNHDA and SQIVND (reference sequence). For the CDR3, the DNA is TGTGCCAGTAGTACGGACAGGGGACCCCTTGGGCAGCCCCAGCATTTT. Residues: CASSTDRGPLGQPQHF.

V usage is TRBV7-8 and J usage is TRBJ1-5; 8 nucleotides line up with TRBD1. With 5 bases clipped from V and 2 bases from J, the junction kept 14 bases outside the gene matches. Germline V gives CDR1 SGHVS, CDR2 FQNEAQ. The CDR3 is 18 amino acids. CDR3 nucleotides: TGTGCCAGCAGCCGCCTAAAAGCGGACAGGGCTGGCAATCAGCCCCAGCATTTT. Protein sequence: CASSRLKADRAGNQPQHF.

J is TRBJ2-7 and V is TRBV7-9; TRBD1 matches at 9 bases. Germline trimming cut 0 bases from V and 4 bases from J; bases unmatched to any gene: 4. This CDR3 is built from 15 residues. Germline V gene sequence: CDR1 SEHNR, CDR2 FQNEAQ (reference sequence). The CDR3 region is CASSLAGQGNYEQYF. The CDR3 DNA is TGTGCCAGCAGCTTAGCAGGACAGGGGAATTACGAGCAGTACTTC.

Written as DNA, the CDR3 is TGTGCCAGCAGTGAAGCGCGCAGAAATCAGCCCCAGCATTTT. Its translation: CASSEARRNQPQHF. V and J are TRBV2 and TRBJ1-5; D unclear. Germline V gene sequence: CDR1 SNHLY, CDR2 FYNNEI. Trimming took 0 bases from V and 4 from J, leaving 7 bases between them. The CDR3 extends over 14 amino acids.

The chain recombines TRBV7-9 with TRBJ1-1; D gene unclear. CDR3 length: 14 amino acids. V lost 5 bases and J lost 1, with 11 bases in between. Germline CDR1 reads SEHNR; CDR2 reads FQNEAQ (reference sequence). The CDR3 region is CASSPGNPNTEAFF. In DNA form, the CDR3 reads TGTGCCAGCAGCCCGGGGAACCCGAACACTGAAGCTTTCTTT.

The chain recombines TRBV15 with TRBJ2-2, with D possibly matching TRBD1 (6 bases). Trimming cost V 4 bases and J 5 bases, with 14 bases left between them. The CDR3 consists of 15 residues. Germline CDR1 is LNHNV and CDR2 is YYDKDF (reference sequence). The CDR3: CATSTKGQGTGELFF. In nucleotides, the CDR3 is TGTGCCACCAGCACAAAAGGGCAGGGGACCGGGGAGCTGTTTTTT.

The CDR3 sequence: CASSEGGGQGGIQYF. The CDR3 DNA is TGTGCCAGCAGTGAAGGGGGGGGACAGGGAGGTATTCAGTACTTC. The rearrangement uses TRBV6-1 and TRBJ2-4; 9 bases line up with TRBD1. The CDR3 has 15 amino acids. The V segment lost 1 base and the J segment 10 bases; nucleotides outside the gene matches: 8. The germline V gene has CDR1 MNHNS and CDR2 SASEGT.

This rearrangement joins TRBV6-1 to TRBJ2-7; 7 bases match TRBD1. V was pared by 2 bases and J by 3 bases, with 7 bases of the junction left unmatched. Germline V gene lookup returns CDR1 MNHNS and CDR2 SASEGT. The CDR3 loop spans 15 amino acids. The CDR3 nucleotides are TGTGCCAGCAGTGAACCACACAGGGGATTCTACGAGCAGTACTTC. Its protein is CASSEPHRGFYEQYF.